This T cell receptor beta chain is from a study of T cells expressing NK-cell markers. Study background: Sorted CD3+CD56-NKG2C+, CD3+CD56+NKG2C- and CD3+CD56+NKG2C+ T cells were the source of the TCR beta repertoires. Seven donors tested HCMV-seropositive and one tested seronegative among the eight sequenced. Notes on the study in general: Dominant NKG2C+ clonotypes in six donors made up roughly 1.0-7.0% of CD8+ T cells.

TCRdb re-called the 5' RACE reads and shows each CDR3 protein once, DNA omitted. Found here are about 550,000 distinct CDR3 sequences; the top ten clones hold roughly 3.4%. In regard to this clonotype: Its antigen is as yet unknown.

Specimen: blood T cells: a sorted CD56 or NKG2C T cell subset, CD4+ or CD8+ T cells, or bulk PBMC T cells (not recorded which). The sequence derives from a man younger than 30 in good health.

Here the CDR3 reads CASRLADFTDTQYF. This rearrangement joins TRBV9 to TRBJ2-3. This CDR3 is 14 amino acids long. Germline-derived CDR1 and CDR2 are SGDLS and YYNGEE.